This T cell receptor beta chain was identified during a study of T cells in tuberculosis (dated by TCRdb to the late 2010s). In the study overall: In the study, CD1B tetramers and high-throughput TCR immunosequencing were combined to characterize T cells specific for the mycobacterial lipid antigen glucose monomycolate (GMM). A South African clinical cohort compared IGRA-negative adolescents, IGRA-positive adolescents with latent tuberculosis and adults with active tuberculosis, roughly 9 per group. PBMC from active tuberculosis patients were archived either before standard anti-tuberculosis treatment began or within 7 days of the start of that treatment. The full study reports these points: Smaller NN-distances were partly driven by shorter CDR3-alpha lengths in active tuberculosis patients, and statistical significance was not reached for the TCR-beta difference. Which clinical samples got chosen depended on the availability of cryopreserved specimens, and the active tuberculosis cases were adults, whereas the controls were adolescents. Compared with IGRA-negative controls, TCR-alpha repertoires from active tuberculosis had smaller mean NN-distances to GMM-specific TCRs, which suggests that these TCRs underwent clonal expansion. A classifier using the diverse GMM-specific repertoire reached just over 85% accuracy (AUROC under 0.95), compared with 60% to 70% accuracy using GEM motif frequencies.

On this clone: Its antigen target is currently unknown. No much larger clone is present one base from it, and per-base qualities are unavailable.

The time point label of this sample denotes: new active TB diagnosis, blood taken before or within 7 days of starting treatment. The patients with active tuberculosis were newly diagnosed, HIV-seronegative South African adults aged 18 years or older. Confirmation of active tuberculosis came from positive sputum smear microscopy and/or a positive M. tuberculosis culture. Immunosequencing was performed on unsorted cryopreserved PBMC and covered approximately 110,000 T cells per clinical donor on average. Looking up the germline V gene (reference sequence) yields CDR1 GTSNPN and CDR2 SVGIG. The cysteine opens and the phenylalanine closes a CDR3 of 17 amino acids. This entry keeps only the CDR3 DNA: 51 bases, framed from base 1. The germline V and J ends show losses of 1 base and 4 bases respectively, and no gene match explains 14 bases of the junction. TCR libraries were generated with the immunoSEQ multiplex PCR assay, using TCR-beta and/or TCR-alpha/delta assays for each sample. The Illumina high-throughput platform was used to sequence the amplified TCR libraries. Per the source publication's procedure: Clustering and dimensionality reduction were performed using pairwise TCRdist distances among GMM-specific receptors from ex vivo sorted or in vitro expanded T cells. Each clinical repertoire was assigned a mean NN-distance score, defined as the average TCRdist to the nearest 10% of tetramer-positive reference sequences. GEM TCR motif frequency was calculated as the fraction of unique TCRs that matched known GEM sequences by V/J usage and CDR3 length. Active tuberculosis was classified by linear discriminant analysis with leave-one-out cross-validation, implemented in scikit-learn. The table was pulled from immuneACCESS by TCRdb, which kept in-frame rearrangements only. Such tables lose some clones; where checked, under half of the loss comes from unresolved V genes, and the rest has no known cause. That table supplies the V and J calls and clone size; D and trimming were determined from the DNA. This sample has over 30,000 clones in its table, and 80% to 95% of those were observed once. The ten largest clones add up to about an eighth of the sample.

The starting material was PBMCs, obtained at tuberculosis diagnosis. The chain is assembled from TRBV30 and TRBJ1-1, and 8 junctional nucleotides match TRBD1. The sequence was collected from an adult with tuberculosis. The CDR3 region: CAWSDGQGALWSTEAFF. The DNA sequence is given as TGTGCCTGGAGTGACGGGCAGGGGGCCTTATGGAGCACTGAAGCTTTCTTT.